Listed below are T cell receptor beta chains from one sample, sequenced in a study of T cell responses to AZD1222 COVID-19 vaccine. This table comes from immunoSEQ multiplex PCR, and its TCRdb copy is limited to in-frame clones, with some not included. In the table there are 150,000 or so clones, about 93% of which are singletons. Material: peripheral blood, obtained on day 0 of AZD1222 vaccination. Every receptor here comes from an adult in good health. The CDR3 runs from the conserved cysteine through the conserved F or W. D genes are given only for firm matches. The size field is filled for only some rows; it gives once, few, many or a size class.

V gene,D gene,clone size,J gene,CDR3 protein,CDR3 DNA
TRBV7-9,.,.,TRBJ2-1,CASSLEVELQFF,TGTGCCAGCAGCCTTGAGGTCGAGTTGCAGTTCTTC
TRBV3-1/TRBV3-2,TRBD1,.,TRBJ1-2,CASSPDRAWGYTF,TGTGCCAGCAGCCCCGACAGGGCCTGGGGCTACACCTTC
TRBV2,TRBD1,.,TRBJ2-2,CASRDRGVSYTGELFF,TGTGCCAGCAGGGACAGGGGTGTAAGTTACACCGGGGAGCTGTTTTTT
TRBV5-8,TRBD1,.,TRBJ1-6,CASTLNPRQGLNNSPLHF,TGTGCCAGCACCTTGAACCCCCGACAGGGTCTAAATAATTCACCCCTCCACTTT
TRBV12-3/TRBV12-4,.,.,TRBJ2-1,CASSSRAEQFF,TGTGCCAGCAGTTCCCGGGCTGAGCAGTTCTTC
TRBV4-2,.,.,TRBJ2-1,CASSQDLYEQFF,TGTGCCAGCAGCCAAGATCTCTATGAGCAGTTCTTC
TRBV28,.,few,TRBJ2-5,CASSYDGNEETQYF,TGTGCCAGCAGCTATGATGGGAACGAGGAGACCCAGTACTTC
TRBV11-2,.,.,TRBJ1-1,CASSLGRGFKRNSMSEAFF,TGTGCCAGCAGCTTAGGCAGGGGTTTTAAACGGAACTCCATGTCTGAAGCTTTCTTT
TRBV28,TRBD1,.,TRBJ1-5,CASRGQGGQPQHF,TGTGCCAGCAGAGGACAGGGCGGTCAGCCCCAGCATTTT
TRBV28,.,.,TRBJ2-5,CASSLGGRLQETQYF,TGTGCCAGCAGTTTAGGGGGACGCCTCCAAGAGACCCAGTACTTC
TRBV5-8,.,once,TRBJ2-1,CASSPTEQGSQFF,TGTGCCAGCAGCCCGACTGAACAGGGATCGCAGTTCTTC
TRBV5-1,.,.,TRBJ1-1,CASSSTGLLSTEAFF,TGCGCCAGCAGCTCTACAGGGCTATTGAGCACTGAAGCTTTCTTT
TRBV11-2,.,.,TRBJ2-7,CASSRTYLNWDTYEQYF,TGTGCCAGCAGCCGCACGTACCTGAACTGGGATACCTACGAGCAGTACTTC
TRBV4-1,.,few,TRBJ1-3,CASSQDLYRAADSGNTIYF,TGCGCCAGCAGCCAAGATCTGTACAGGGCGGCCGACTCTGGAAACACCATATATTTT
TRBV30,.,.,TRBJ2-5,CAWSVGTVRGETQYF,TGTGCCTGGAGTGTAGGTACGGTCCGGGGAGAGACCCAGTACTTC
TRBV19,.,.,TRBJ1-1,CASSMYRGDRTDKAFF,TGTGCCAGTAGTATGTATAGGGGAGACAGGACAGATAAAGCTTTCTTT
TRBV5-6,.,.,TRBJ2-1,CASSLEAGSSYNEQFF,TGTGCCAGCAGCTTGGAGGCGGGAAGCTCCTACAATGAGCAGTTCTTC
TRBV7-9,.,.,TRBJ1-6,CASSLRRAVLSSYNSPLHF,TGTGCCAGCAGCCTACGCCGAGCAGTGTTGAGCTCCTATAATTCACCCCTCCACTTT
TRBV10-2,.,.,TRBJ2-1,CATRSNEQFF,TGCGCCACCCGGTCGAATGAGCAGTTCTTC
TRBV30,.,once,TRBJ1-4,CAWSPLGAQGSYRNEKLFF,TGTGCCTGGAGTCCCCTCGGAGCGCAGGGGTCGTATAGAAATGAAAAACTGTTTTTT
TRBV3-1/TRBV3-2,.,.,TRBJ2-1,CASSQELAAYNEQFF,TGTGCCAGCAGCCAAGAGTTAGCGGCCTACAATGAGCAGTTCTTC
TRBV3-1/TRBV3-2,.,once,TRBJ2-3,CASSRTFWADTQYF,TGTGCCAGCAGCCGGACTTTTTGGGCAGATACGCAGTATTTT
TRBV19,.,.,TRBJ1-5,CASSIPGNQPQHF,TGTGCCAGTAGTATCCCCGGCAATCAGCCCCAGCATTTT
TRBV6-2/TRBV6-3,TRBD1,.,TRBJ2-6,CASSDGTGGPSGANVLTF,TGTGCCAGCAGCGACGGGACAGGGGGTCCCTCTGGGGCCAACGTCCTGACTTTC
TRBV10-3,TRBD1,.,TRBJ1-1,CAISEFRDSPEAFF,TGTGCCATCAGTGAGTTCCGGGACAGCCCTGAAGCTTTCTTT
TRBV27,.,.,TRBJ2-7,CASSLRMGGELYEQYF,TGTGCCAGCAGTTTACGTATGGGTGGGGAGCTCTACGAGCAGTACTTC
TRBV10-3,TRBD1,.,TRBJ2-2,CAISEGLGQQNTGELFF,TGTGCCATCAGTGAGGGATTGGGACAGCAGAACACCGGGGAGCTGTTTTTT
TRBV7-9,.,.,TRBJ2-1,CASSMTGTQVGNEQFF,TGTGCCAGCAGCATGACCGGGACGCAAGTCGGCAATGAGCAGTTCTTC
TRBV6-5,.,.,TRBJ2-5,CASSYREPGYQETQYF,TGTGCCAGCAGTTACCGGGAGCCGGGTTACCAAGAGACCCAGTACTTC
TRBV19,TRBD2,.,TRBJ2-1,CASSRGRGVYNEQFF,TGTGCCAGTAGTCGGGGACGGGGGGTCTACAATGAGCAGTTCTTC
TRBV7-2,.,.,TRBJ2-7,CASSLHSRGPYEQYF,TGTGCCAGCAGCTTACACAGCAGGGGCCCCTACGAGCAGTACTTC
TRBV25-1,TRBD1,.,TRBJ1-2,CASSDGQGTDYGYTF,TGTGCCAGCAGCGACGGACAGGGGACCGACTATGGCTACACCTTC
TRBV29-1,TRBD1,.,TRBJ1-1,CSVAGQVTEAFF,TGCAGCGTTGCCGGACAGGTCACTGAAGCTTTCTTT
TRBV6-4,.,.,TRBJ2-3,CASSDSETDTQYF,TGTGCCAGCAGTGACAGCGAGACAGATACGCAGTATTTT
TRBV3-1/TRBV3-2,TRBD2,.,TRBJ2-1,CASSQDGAGGREQFF,TGTGCCAGCAGCCAAGATGGAGCGGGGGGACGAGAGCAGTTCTTC
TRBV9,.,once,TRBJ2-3,CASSVSEGGATQYF,TGTGCCAGCAGCGTTTCGGAGGGTGGGGCTACGCAGTATTTT
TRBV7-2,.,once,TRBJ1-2,CASSHNTDSSYGYTF,TGTGCCAGCAGCCACAATACAGATTCCAGCTATGGCTACACCTTC
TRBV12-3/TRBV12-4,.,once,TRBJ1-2,CASSRTVYGYTF,TGTGCCAGCAGCCGAACAGTCTATGGCTACACCTTC
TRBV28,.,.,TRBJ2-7,CASRTPRERYEQYF,TGTGCCAGCAGAACACCGAGGGAGCGATACGAGCAGTACTTC
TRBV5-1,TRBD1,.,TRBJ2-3,CASSLGDSRTDTQYF,TGCGCCAGCAGCTTGGGGGACAGTCGCACAGATACGCAGTATTTT
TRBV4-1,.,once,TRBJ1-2,CASSQGAWAVAGYTF,TGCGCCAGCAGCCAAGGGGCTTGGGCAGTCGCTGGCTACACCTTC
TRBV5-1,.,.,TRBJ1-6,CASSPTFRTTLSYNSPLHF,TGCGCCAGCAGTCCGACATTCCGGACGACACTCTCCTATAATTCACCCCTCCACTTT
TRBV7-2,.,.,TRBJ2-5,CASSLEAARRETQYF,TGTGCCAGCAGCTTAGAAGCGGCCAGGAGAGAGACCCAGTACTTC
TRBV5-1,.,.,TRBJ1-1,CASSSLTVNTEAFF,TGCGCCAGCAGCTCCCTAACAGTGAACACTGAAGCTTTCTTT
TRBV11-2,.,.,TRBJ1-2,CASRDLGGPNYGYTF,TGTGCCAGCAGGGATCTCGGGGGGCCTAACTATGGCTACACCTTC
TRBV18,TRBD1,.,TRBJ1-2,CASSRGQGNGYTF,TGTGCCAGCTCCCGGGGACAGGGTAACGGCTACACCTTC
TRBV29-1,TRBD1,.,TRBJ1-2,CSVEEQGSLSLGGGYTF,TGCAGCGTTGAAGAACAGGGGTCCTTGAGCCTGGGTGGTGGCTACACCTTC
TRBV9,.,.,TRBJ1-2,CASSARDRRPTF,TGTGCCAGCAGCGCCAGAGACAGGAGGCCCACCTTC
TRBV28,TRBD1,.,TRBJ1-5,CASSVPWDRGRGQPQHF,TGTGCCAGCAGCGTACCCTGGGACAGGGGAAGAGGGCAGCCCCAGCATTTT
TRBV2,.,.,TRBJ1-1,CASSRQGTEAFF,TGTGCCAGCAGCAGGCAGGGGACTGAAGCTTTCTTT
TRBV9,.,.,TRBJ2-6,CASSVDLANVLTF,TGTGCCAGCAGCGTAGACCTGGCCAACGTCCTGACTTTC
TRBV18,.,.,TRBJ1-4,CASSPEQGEKLFF,TGTGCCAGCTCACCAGAACAGGGTGAAAAACTGTTTTTT
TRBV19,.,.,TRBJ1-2,CASSIGGASGYGYTF,TGTGCCAGTAGTATAGGGGGGGCTTCTGGCTATGGCTACACCTTC
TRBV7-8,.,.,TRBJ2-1,CASSPLRRGLTYNEQFF,TGTGCCAGCAGTCCTCTGCGGCGGGGGCTAACCTACAATGAGCAGTTCTTC
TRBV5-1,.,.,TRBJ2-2,CASSEQGEGELFF,TGCGCCAGCAGCGAACAGGGAGAGGGGGAGCTGTTTTTT
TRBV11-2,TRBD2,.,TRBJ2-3,CASSSWTSGGHTDTQYF,TGTGCCAGCAGCTCATGGACTAGCGGGGGACACACAGATACGCAGTATTTT
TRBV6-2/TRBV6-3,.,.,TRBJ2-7,CASSDPRASYEQYF,TGTGCCAGCAGCGATCCTAGGGCCTCCTACGAGCAGTACTTC
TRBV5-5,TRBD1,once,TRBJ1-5,CASSLWDSSNQPQHF,TGTGCCAGCAGCTTGTGGGACAGTAGCAATCAGCCCCAGCATTTT
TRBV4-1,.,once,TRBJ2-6,CASSQPTGGSNSGANVLTF,TGCGCCAGCAGCCAACCCACGGGGGGCTCCAACTCTGGGGCCAACGTCCTGACTTTC